This T cell receptor (beta chain) comes out of a study of T cells in localized non-small cell lung cancer. Points from the study as a whole: Clonality of T cells reached its maximum in uninvolved adjacent lung, surpassing tumor. When the top 100 tumor clones were examined, a median about 60 of them also appeared in the adjacent lung, which was paired and uninvolved.

This clone turned up a few times. Antigen unknown. The V end lost 0 bases, the J end lost 2 bases, and 6 bases lay between the germline ends. CDR1 is SGHRS, CDR2 YFSETQ, per germline. The CDR3 is 13 residues long. The protocol was immunoSEQ multiplex PCR, while the TCRdb copy is restricted to in-frame clones and leaves out a portion. The table lists roughly 61,000 clones, about four fifths of them singletons. This chain connects TRBV5-1 to TRBJ2-7; D remains ambiguous. The TCR originated in a man aged 40 to 75 with stage II lung adenocarcinoma. The starting material was PBMCs, obtained before any cancer treatment. The CDR3, as DNA: TGCGCCAGCAGCTTGGGCTATCCCTACGAGCAGTACTTC. Amino acids: CASSLGYPYEQYF.